This T cell receptor (beta chain) was observed in a study of blood T cell repertoires in COVID-19. Study information: Sites in the United States, Italy and Spain provided acute and convalescent COVID-19 samples.

Assay: immunoSEQ multiplex PCR; the TCRdb copy retains only in-frame clones and omits some. This sample carries approximately 210,000 clones, around four fifths of them seen once, and the ten largest clones take 7.5% to 9%. Germline CDR1 reads LNHDA; CDR2 reads SQIVND (reference sequence). This CDR3 comprises 14 residues. V lost 4 bases and J lost 8; bases outside the gene matches: 4. The gene calls are TRBV19 and TRBJ2-1, with 11 bases fitting TRBD1. Material for sequencing was peripheral blood. The source of this sequence is a woman in her fifties or sixties with acute or convalescent COVID-19. The CDR3 bases are TGTGCCAGTAGTACCGGACAGGGGGCTCATGAGCAGTTCTTC. It yields the protein CASSTGQGAHEQFF. The entire variable domain, with the rest obtained from reference TRBV19 and TRBJ2-1, is as follows: DGGITQSPKYLFRKEGQNVTLSCEQNLNHDAMYWYRQDPGQGLRLIYYSQIVNDFQKGDIAEGYSVSREKKESFPLTVTSAQKNPTAFYLCASSTGQGAHEQFFGPGTRLTVL.